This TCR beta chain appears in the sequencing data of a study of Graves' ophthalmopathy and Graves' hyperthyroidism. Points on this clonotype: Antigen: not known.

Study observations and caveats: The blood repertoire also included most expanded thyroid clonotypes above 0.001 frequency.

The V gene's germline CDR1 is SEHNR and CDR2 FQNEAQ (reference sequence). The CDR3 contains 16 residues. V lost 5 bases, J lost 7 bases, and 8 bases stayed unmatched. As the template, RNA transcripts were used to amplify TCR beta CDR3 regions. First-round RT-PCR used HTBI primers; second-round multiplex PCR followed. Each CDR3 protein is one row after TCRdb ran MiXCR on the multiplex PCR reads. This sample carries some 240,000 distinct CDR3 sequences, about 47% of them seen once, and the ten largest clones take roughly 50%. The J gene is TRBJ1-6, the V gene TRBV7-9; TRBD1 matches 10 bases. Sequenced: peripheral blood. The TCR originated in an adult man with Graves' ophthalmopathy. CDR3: CASSPGTGERNSPLHF. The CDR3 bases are TGTGCCAGCAGCCCAGGGACAGGGGAGCGCAATTCACCCCTCCACTTT.